In its sample, the clone carrying this TCR beta chain was seen many times. Its antigen is currently unknown. Bulk TCR libraries used previously described methods and listed TCR primers. TCRdb called the PCR reads again in MiXCR, with one record for every CDR3 protein. Of about 63,000 distinct CDR3 sequences listed, about 19% are singletons. The data derive from a study of molecular identifiers for immune sequencing clone quantification. Between roughly 18,000 and 1,100,000 sorted cells, with 10%, 30% or 50% RNA, yielded naive CD8 libraries. Study-wide findings and caveats: Among 850,000 to 1,000,000 naive cells, spiked Jurkat TCR RNA from a single cell was reportedly detectable. Clonotypes topping 20 RNA copies carried over 99% of effector molecules but under 1% of naive ones.

Specimen: naive CD8+ T cells from blood, with Jurkat cell RNA spiked in. The subset denotes: FACS-sorted CD8+CD4-CCR7+CD45RA+ naive T cells. This clonotype originated in a human donor in good health. Some libraries in this study had Jurkat cell RNA spiked in.

CDR3 amino acids: CSARDIPETSGSYEQYF. In nucleotides, the CDR3 is TGCAGTGCTAGAGATATTCCTGAGACTAGCGGGAGCTACGAGCAGTACTTC. The chain uses TRBV20-1 and TRBJ2-7, with 12 bases matching TRBD2. Per germline, CDR1 DFQATT and CDR2 SNEGSKA (reference sequence). V shed 0 bases and J 3 bases; nucleotides not matched to a gene: 9. The CDR3 covers 17 residues.